The rows below give T cell receptor beta chains drawn from one sample of a study of blood T cell repertoires in COVID-19. The table came from immunoSEQ multiplex PCR; TCRdb's copy has only in-frame clones and leaves some out. The repertoire has more than 9,500 clones, roughly 91% of them found once; the top ten carry around 22%. The sample consisted of peripheral blood. These receptors were obtained from a woman in her sixties or seventies with active COVID-19. Each CDR3 is given with its conserved first and last residue. Fields, in order: CDR3 DNA, CDR3 protein, V gene, clone size, J gene, D gene. D genes are given only for firm matches. Clone sizes are given selectively: once, few, many, or a class where the clone is expanded.

CDR3 DNA: TGTGCCAGCAGTTTATCATCAGGGGCAGAGACCCAGTACTTC; CDR3 protein: CASSLSSGAETQYF; V gene: TRBV27; clone size: -; J gene: TRBJ2-5; D gene: -
CDR3 DNA: TGCGCCAGCAGCCAAGACCGGACTACACACTATGGCTACACCTTC; CDR3 protein: CASSQDRTTHYGYTF; V gene: TRBV4-1; clone size: -; J gene: TRBJ1-2; D gene: -
CDR3 DNA: TGTGCCTGGGTTAGCGGGATCCCCTACGAGCAGTACTTC; CDR3 protein: CAWVSGIPYEQYF; V gene: TRBV30; clone size: -; J gene: TRBJ2-7; D gene: TRBD2
CDR3 DNA: TGTGCCTGGAGTCCGGGACTAGCGGGAGGAGAGACCCAGTACTTC; CDR3 protein: CAWSPGLAGGETQYF; V gene: TRBV30; clone size: -; J gene: TRBJ2-5; D gene: TRBD2
CDR3 DNA: TGCGCCAGCAGCTTGTGGACTAGCGGGAGCGGGGGCACAGATACGCAGTATTTT; CDR3 protein: CASSLWTSGSGGTDTQYF; V gene: TRBV5-1; clone size: -; J gene: TRBJ2-3; D gene: TRBD2
CDR3 DNA: TGTGCCAGCAGCAATCCATCACGGGGACAAGAGACCCAGTACTTC; CDR3 protein: CASSNPSRGQETQYF; V gene: TRBV21-1; clone size: -; J gene: TRBJ2-5; D gene: -
CDR3 DNA: TGTGCCAGCAGCCAAGGGCTAGTATCCTACAATGAGCAGTTCTTC; CDR3 protein: CASSQGLVSYNEQFF; V gene: TRBV3-1/TRBV3-2; clone size: -; J gene: TRBJ2-1; D gene: -
CDR3 DNA: TGTGCCAGCAGCGCGGGGATTAATGAAAAACTGTTTTTT; CDR3 protein: CASSAGINEKLFF; V gene: TRBV7-8; clone size: -; J gene: TRBJ1-4; D gene: -
CDR3 DNA: TGTGCCAGTAGTCTCCAGCGACTAGCCCCCGTGTCCTACAATGAGCAGTTCTTC; CDR3 protein: CASSLQRLAPVSYNEQFF; V gene: TRBV19; clone size: -; J gene: TRBJ2-1; D gene: TRBD2
CDR3 DNA: TGCGCCAGCAGCCACCTTTGGGCGGAGGCTTCCTACAATGAGCAGTTCTTC; CDR3 protein: CASSHLWAEASYNEQFF; V gene: TRBV4-1; clone size: -; J gene: TRBJ2-1; D gene: -
CDR3 DNA: TGTGCCAGTAGTATAAGGGACAGTGATTTCGACGAGCAGTTCTTC; CDR3 protein: CASSIRDSDFDEQFF; V gene: TRBV19; clone size: -; J gene: TRBJ2-1; D gene: TRBD1
CDR3 DNA: TGTGCCACCAGCAGAGGACAGGGTGAAAATGAGCAGTTCTTC; CDR3 protein: CATSRGQGENEQFF; V gene: TRBV15; clone size: -; J gene: TRBJ2-1; D gene: TRBD1
CDR3 DNA: TGTGCCAGCAGCTTGGTCAGGACTGAAGCTTTCTTT; CDR3 protein: CASSLVRTEAFF; V gene: TRBV7-2; clone size: -; J gene: TRBJ1-1; D gene: -
CDR3 DNA: TGTGCCAGCAGTGAACGCCGGGTGCCGGCCGGGGAGCTGTTTTTT; CDR3 protein: CASSERRVPAGELFF; V gene: TRBV25-1; clone size: -; J gene: TRBJ2-2; D gene: -
CDR3 DNA: TGTGCCACCGGCCAGGGGTGGGAGACCCAGTACTTC; CDR3 protein: CATGQGWETQYF; V gene: TRBV6-5; clone size: -; J gene: TRBJ2-5; D gene: -
CDR3 DNA: TGTGCCAGTAGTATGGACAGGGTTTACGGTGGCTACACCTTC; CDR3 protein: CASSMDRVYGGYTF; V gene: TRBV19; clone size: -; J gene: TRBJ1-2; D gene: TRBD1
CDR3 DNA: TGTGCCAGCAGTGGCAACGCAGGGTCCAATTCACCCCTCCACTTT; CDR3 protein: CASSGNAGSNSPLHF; V gene: TRBV28; clone size: -; J gene: TRBJ1-6; D gene: -
CDR3 DNA: TGTGCCAGCAGCCCGGCGGGGGTCTACGAGCAGTACTTC; CDR3 protein: CASSPAGVYEQYF; V gene: TRBV7-9; clone size: few; J gene: TRBJ2-7; D gene: TRBD2
CDR3 DNA: TGTGCTAGTGGGGGCAGGTTGAATGAAAAACTGTTTTTT; CDR3 protein: CASGGRLNEKLFF; V gene: TRBV12-5; clone size: -; J gene: TRBJ1-4; D gene: -
CDR3 DNA: TGTGCCATCAGTGCCCCCCCAGGGACTGGAAACACCATATATTTT; CDR3 protein: CAISAPPGTGNTIYF; V gene: TRBV10-3; clone size: -; J gene: TRBJ1-3; D gene: -
CDR3 DNA: TGTGCCAGCAGTCCTCTTCGGACTAGCGGGGGCACCGGGGAGCTGTTTTTT; CDR3 protein: CASSPLRTSGGTGELFF; V gene: TRBV28; clone size: -; J gene: TRBJ2-2; D gene: TRBD2
CDR3 DNA: TGTGCCAGCAGCCCTCCGGAGCGTTACACAGATACGCAGTATTTT; CDR3 protein: CASSPPERYTDTQYF; V gene: TRBV3-1/TRBV3-2; clone size: -; J gene: TRBJ2-3; D gene: -
CDR3 DNA: TGTGCCAGCAGTTACTCGGAGTTTACGAACACTGAAGCTTTCTTT; CDR3 protein: CASSYSEFTNTEAFF; V gene: TRBV6-5; clone size: -; J gene: TRBJ1-1; D gene: -
CDR3 DNA: TGTGCCAGCAGGAGGACTATGACAGGGTTCGAAAAACTGTTTTTT; CDR3 protein: CASRRTMTGFEKLFF; V gene: TRBV6-5; clone size: few; J gene: TRBJ1-4; D gene: TRBD1
CDR3 DNA: TGCGCCAGCAGCTCACAGGGCTCTGGGGCCAACGTCCTGACTTTC; CDR3 protein: CASSSQGSGANVLTF; V gene: TRBV5-1; clone size: -; J gene: TRBJ2-6; D gene: -
CDR3 DNA: TGTGCCAGCAGAAAAAACGAGGAGCAGTACTTC; CDR3 protein: CASRKNEEQYF; V gene: TRBV27; clone size: -; J gene: TRBJ2-7; D gene: -
CDR3 DNA: TGTGCCAGCAGCTTGGGACAGGGGGGTGAAAAACTGTTTTTT; CDR3 protein: CASSLGQGGEKLFF; V gene: TRBV5-8; clone size: -; J gene: TRBJ1-4; D gene: TRBD1
CDR3 DNA: TGTGCCAGCAGCTTGACAGCAGGACAGGGGGACAGTGGCTACACCTTC; CDR3 protein: CASSLTAGQGDSGYTF; V gene: TRBV5-5; clone size: -; J gene: TRBJ1-2; D gene: TRBD1
CDR3 DNA: TGTGCCAGTAGTAGCAGGACAGGGAGGGCCGGGGAGCTGTTTTTT; CDR3 protein: CASSSRTGRAGELFF; V gene: TRBV19; clone size: -; J gene: TRBJ2-2; D gene: -
CDR3 DNA: TGTGCCAGCAGTGTAGCAACTTCCCCCTACAATGAGCAGTTCTTC; CDR3 protein: CASSVATSPYNEQFF; V gene: TRBV6-1; clone size: -; J gene: TRBJ2-1; D gene: -
CDR3 DNA: TGTGCCAGCAGCTTAGGTTGGGGGACCCGGGGGGAACAAGAGACCCAGTACTTC; CDR3 protein: CASSLGWGTRGEQETQYF; V gene: TRBV7-8; clone size: -; J gene: TRBJ2-5; D gene: TRBD2
CDR3 DNA: TGTGCCAGCAGGTTTAGGGGGCGCGATAATTCACCCCTCCACTTT; CDR3 protein: CASRFRGRDNSPLHF; V gene: TRBV3-1/TRBV3-2; clone size: -; J gene: TRBJ1-6; D gene: TRBD1
CDR3 DNA: TGTGCCTGGAGGACTTCCTCAGGGCAGCCCCAGCATTTT; CDR3 protein: CAWRTSSGQPQHF; V gene: TRBV30; clone size: -; J gene: TRBJ1-5; D gene: -
CDR3 DNA: TGTGCCAGTAGTATCGGACAGGCCTACGAGCAGTACTTC; CDR3 protein: CASSIGQAYEQYF; V gene: TRBV19; clone size: -; J gene: TRBJ2-7; D gene: TRBD1
CDR3 DNA: TGTGCCAGCAGCTTATTGGGGACAGGGACTCGGCCCCAGCATTTT; CDR3 protein: CASSLLGTGTRPQHF; V gene: TRBV7-2; clone size: -; J gene: TRBJ1-5; D gene: TRBD1
CDR3 DNA: TGTGCCAGCAGTGAATCCCTAGTGGGTACGCAGTATTTT; CDR3 protein: CASSESLVGTQYF; V gene: TRBV6-1; clone size: -; J gene: TRBJ2-3; D gene: -
CDR3 DNA: TGTGCCAGCAGCGTCCTTGAGGTTGGTGAGCAGTTCTTC; CDR3 protein: CASSVLEVGEQFF; V gene: TRBV9; clone size: -; J gene: TRBJ2-1; D gene: -
CDR3 DNA: TGTGCCAGCAGTTACACCGTCTCCCGTCTCAGGGATCTGTTTTTT; CDR3 protein: CASSYTVSRLRDLFF; V gene: TRBV6-5; clone size: -; J gene: TRBJ1-4; D gene: -
CDR3 DNA: TGTGCCAGCAGCCCTGCTCAGGGTAATGAGCAGTTCTTC; CDR3 protein: CASSPAQGNEQFF; V gene: TRBV4-2; clone size: -; J gene: TRBJ2-1; D gene: -
CDR3 DNA: TGCGCCAGCAGCTTGAGTACACAGGGGAACGGCTACACCTTC; CDR3 protein: CASSLSTQGNGYTF; V gene: TRBV5-1; clone size: -; J gene: TRBJ1-2; D gene: TRBD1
CDR3 DNA: TGTGCCAGCTCACCACAGGAAACAGGCTTCGGAAACACCATATATTTT; CDR3 protein: CASSPQETGFGNTIYF; V gene: TRBV18; clone size: -; J gene: TRBJ1-3; D gene: -
CDR3 DNA: TGCGCCAGCAGCTTCGGGGACAGGGAGGAAAAACTGTTTTTT; CDR3 protein: CASSFGDREEKLFF; V gene: TRBV5-1; clone size: -; J gene: TRBJ1-4; D gene: TRBD1
CDR3 DNA: TGTGCCAGCAGCTTAGGGCCAGGGATAACTGAAGCTTTCTTT; CDR3 protein: CASSLGPGITEAFF; V gene: TRBV11-2; clone size: -; J gene: TRBJ1-1; D gene: -
CDR3 DNA: TGTGCCAGCAGCTTGTGGCAGGGCCCGAACACTGAAGCTTTCTTT; CDR3 protein: CASSLWQGPNTEAFF; V gene: TRBV5-8; clone size: -; J gene: TRBJ1-1; D gene: -
CDR3 DNA: TGTGCCACCAGTGACGGTGTCACTATGAACACAGATACGCAGTATTTT; CDR3 protein: CATSDGVTMNTDTQYF; V gene: TRBV24-1; clone size: -; J gene: TRBJ2-3; D gene: -
CDR3 DNA: TGTGCCAGCAGTCCCATGGCGGCCCCCGGGGGAGCTTTCTTT; CDR3 protein: CASSPMAAPGGAFF; V gene: TRBV6-5; clone size: -; J gene: TRBJ1-1; D gene: -
CDR3 DNA: TGTGCCAGCAATCGGGGAATCCCCTATGGCTACACCTTC; CDR3 protein: CASNRGIPYGYTF; V gene: TRBV28; clone size: -; J gene: TRBJ1-2; D gene: -
CDR3 DNA: TGTGCCAGCAGCTTAGACACAGAAGTCCGCTATGGCTACACCTTC; CDR3 protein: CASSLDTEVRYGYTF; V gene: TRBV11-2; clone size: -; J gene: TRBJ1-2; D gene: -
CDR3 DNA: TGTGCCAGCAGCCAAGTTGGGCAAGGGGGATCACCCCTCCACTTT; CDR3 protein: CASSQVGQGGSPLHF; V gene: TRBV3-1/TRBV3-2; clone size: -; J gene: TRBJ1-6; D gene: -
CDR3 DNA: TGTGCCAGCAGTGACGTAGCTCTGGCAGAATGGAATCAGCCCCAGCATTTT; CDR3 protein: CASSDVALAEWNQPQHF; V gene: TRBV2; clone size: -; J gene: TRBJ1-5; D gene: -
CDR3 DNA: TGTGCCAGCAGGAGAGCGGGAGGGTCCTACAATGAGCAGTTCTTC; CDR3 protein: CASRRAGGSYNEQFF; V gene: TRBV9; clone size: -; J gene: TRBJ2-1; D gene: TRBD2
CDR3 DNA: TGTGCCAGCAGTGAAATCGGGGGGCTGAGTGAAAAACTGTTTTTT; CDR3 protein: CASSEIGGLSEKLFF; V gene: TRBV2; clone size: -; J gene: TRBJ1-4; D gene: -
CDR3 DNA: TGTGCCAGCAGCGTAGGATCAGGGGATCCTGGCTACACCTTC; CDR3 protein: CASSVGSGDPGYTF; V gene: TRBV9; clone size: -; J gene: TRBJ1-2; D gene: -
CDR3 DNA: TGTGCCAGCAGTGACGCAGGGGGGATAGATACGCAGTATTTT; CDR3 protein: CASSDAGGIDTQYF; V gene: TRBV6-4; clone size: -; J gene: TRBJ2-3; D gene: -
CDR3 DNA: TGTGCCAGCGGGGAGACAGGTCGAACTAACTATGGCTACACCTTC; CDR3 protein: CASGETGRTNYGYTF; V gene: TRBV6-6; clone size: -; J gene: TRBJ1-2; D gene: -
CDR3 DNA: TGTGCCATCAGCCCAGCGGGGGGCAGCGGAGGCAGCGGGGAGCTGTTTTTT; CDR3 protein: CAISPAGGSGGSGELFF; V gene: TRBV10-3; clone size: -; J gene: TRBJ2-2; D gene: TRBD2
CDR3 DNA: TGTGCCAGCAGCTTAGGCCGTATGCGGACACTCGCTCTCTACAATGAGCAGTTCTTC; CDR3 protein: CASSLGRMRTLALYNEQFF; V gene: TRBV11-2; clone size: -; J gene: TRBJ2-1; D gene: -
CDR3 DNA: TGTGCCAGCAGTTACTCGAAGGTTGGGGGAGGCTATGGCTACACCTTC; CDR3 protein: CASSYSKVGGGYGYTF; V gene: TRBV6-5; clone size: few; J gene: TRBJ1-2; D gene: -
CDR3 DNA: TGTGCCAGTAGTATGACTAGCGTATCCTACGAGCAGTACTTC; CDR3 protein: CASSMTSVSYEQYF; V gene: TRBV19; clone size: -; J gene: TRBJ2-7; D gene: TRBD2